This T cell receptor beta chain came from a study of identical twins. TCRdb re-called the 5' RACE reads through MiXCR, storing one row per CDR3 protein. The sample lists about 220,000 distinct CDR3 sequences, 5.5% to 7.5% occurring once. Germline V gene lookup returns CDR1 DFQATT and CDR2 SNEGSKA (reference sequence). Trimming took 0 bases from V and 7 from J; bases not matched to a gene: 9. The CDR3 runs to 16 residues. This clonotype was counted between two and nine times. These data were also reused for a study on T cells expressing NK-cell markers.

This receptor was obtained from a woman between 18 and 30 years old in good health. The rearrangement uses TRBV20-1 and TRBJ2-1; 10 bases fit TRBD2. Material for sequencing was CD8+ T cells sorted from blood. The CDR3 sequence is CSARDPLAGVGNEQFF. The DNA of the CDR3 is TGCAGTGCTAGAGATCCCCTAGCGGGGGTTGGGAATGAGCAGTTCTTC.